The 25 T cell receptor beta chains below come from one sample, sequenced in a study of cytomegalovirus exposure and HLA in healthy donors (dated by TCRdb to 2015 to 2018). Libraries were constructed by the immunoSEQ multiplex PCR assay. In its TCRdb copy, this immuneACCESS table keeps in-frame sequences only and misses some clones. Where compared with another copy, unresolved V genes explain less than half of these, and the others have no known cause. The sample table holds around 400,000 clones, of which 70% to 90% were seen once. Clones ranked in the top ten supply roughly 0.75% of the sample. The sequenced sample consisted of PBMCs. Every receptor here comes from a young woman in good health and CMV-seronegative.

This chain uses TRBV30 with TRBJ2-1, with D perhaps matching TRBD1 (6 bases). The germline V gene encodes CDR1 GTSNPN and CDR2 SVGIG (reference sequence). V lost 1 base, J lost 15 bases, and 22 bases lay in between. This CDR3 region has 14 residues. This chain's CDR3 is CAWSGISRTVPPFF. CDR3 nucleotides: TGTGCCTGGAGTGGAATTAGCCGGACAGTGCCTCCGTTCTTC. The full variable domain, rest sourced from reference TRBV30 and TRBJ2-1, is SQTIHQWPATLVQPVGSPLSLECTVEGTSNPNLYWYRQAAGRGLQLLFYSVGIGQISSEVPQNLSASRPQDRQFILSSKKLLLSDSGFYLCAWSGISRTVPPFFGPGTRLTVL.

This chain uses TRBV6-4 with TRBJ2-6; tentatively, D is TRBD1 (7 bases). Germline-derived CDR1 and CDR2 are MRHNA and SNTAGT. The CDR3 is 17 residues long. V shed 5 bases and J shed 0 bases, with 14 bases lying between them. In DNA, the CDR3 is TGTGCCAGCAGTTCGGCAGGGGGGAGCTCTGGGGCCAACGTCCTGACTTTC. Amino acids: CASSSAGGSSGANVLTF.

The chain couples TRBV5-5 to TRBJ1-1, with 7 bases matching TRBD1. In germline, CDR1 is SGHKS, CDR2 YYEKEE (reference sequence). V shed 4 bases and J 5 bases; nucleotides not matched to a gene: 8. This CDR3 region has 14 residues. The CDR3 spells CASSLRQGGTEAFF. The CDR3, as DNA: TGTGCCAGCAGCCTACGACAGGGAGGAACTGAAGCTTTCTTT.

The CDR3, as DNA: TGTGCCAGCAGCTTGGCCGCGGGGGGCTACTCTGAAGCTTTCTTT. Encoded protein: CASSLAAGGYSEAFF. The rearrangement links TRBV5-8 to TRBJ1-1; D perhaps matches TRBD1 (6 bases). Germline CDR1 and CDR2: SGHTS and YDEGEE. V was clipped by 0 bases and J by 6 bases, with 15 bases between them. CDR3 length equals 15 residues.

The chain combines TRBV7-8 with TRBJ2-1; the match to TRBD2 covers 11 bases. After removal of 5 bases from V and 8 bases from J, the junction contained 11 bases not matched to a gene. CDR3 length equals 16 residues. Germline V gene lookup returns CDR1 SGHVS and CDR2 FQNEAQ. The CDR3 nucleotides are TGTGCCAGCAGCCACGTAGCGGGGGGGCCGATGGATGAGCAGTTCTTC. Its protein is CASSHVAGGPMDEQFF.

The rearrangement joins TRBV27 to TRBJ1-4; a possible D gene is TRBD1 (6 bases). In germline, CDR1 is MNHEY, CDR2 SMNVEV (reference sequence). Trimming took off 5 bases at V and 0 bases at J, with 10 bases between the two ends. The CDR3 loop spans 15 amino acids. The CDR3 sequence is CASSPWTATNEKLFF. The CDR3 nucleotides are TGTGCCAGCAGTCCATGGACAGCAACTAATGAAAAACTGTTTTTT.

As to this clone: Other DNA sequences in the sample encode the same CDR3. The V call is TRBV27, the J call TRBJ2-7; maybe TRBD2 (5 bases). The germline V gene encodes CDR1 MNHEY and CDR2 SMNVEV (reference sequence). There are 12 residues in the CDR3. The V and J ends lost 0 bases and 6 bases respectively, with 6 bases between them. CDR3 bases: TGTGCCAGCAGTTTATCCCGGGGCGAGCAGTACTTC. Translating gives CASSLSRGEQYF.

The CDR3 nucleotides are TGTGCCAGCAGCTTAGGTGAGGTTAGGAAGCAGTACTTC. The encoded protein is CASSLGEVRKQYF. V gene TRBV7-9 combines with J gene TRBJ2-7; the D is unclear. Trimming removed 1 base at V and 8 bases at J, with 12 bases between. Germline CDR1 reads SEHNR; CDR2 reads FQNEAQ (reference sequence). The CDR3 is 13 amino acids.

V and J are TRBV21-1 and TRBJ1-4; TRBD1 is the table's D call, not checked against the DNA. TRBV21-1 is reported as a pseudogene. The CDR3 runs to 14 residues. CDR3 DNA: TGTGCCAGCCTACTACAGGGGGCGAATGAAAAACTGTTTTTT. Translation gives CASLLQGANEKLFF.

This chain uses TRBV6-1 with TRBJ1-1, with unresolved D. V was clipped by 1 base and J by 3 bases, with 9 bases between them. Germline V gene lookup returns CDR1 MNHNS and CDR2 SASEGT. CDR3 length: 14 amino acids. CDR3 DNA sequence: TGTGCCAGCAGTGAAGAGGTCGCGGACACTGAAGCTTTCTTT. This encodes CASSEEVADTEAFF.

This chain joins TRBV19 and TRBJ1-2; 10 positions agree with TRBD1. In germline, CDR1 is LNHDA, CDR2 SQIVND (reference sequence). The CDR3 spans 13 residues. Trimming removed 6 bases from V and 6 bases from J; junction bases left unmatched: 4. The CDR3 loop reads CASRWDRGDGYTF. As DNA, the CDR3 is TGTGCCAGTAGATGGGACAGGGGAGATGGCTACACCTTC.

About this clone: This sample also contains other DNA sequences that code for the same CDR3. This chain joins TRBV6-6 and TRBJ1-2; 8 bases are shared with TRBD1. Germline V gene data show CDR1 as MNHNY and CDR2 as SVGAGI (reference sequence). The CDR3 length is 14 residues. V shed 6 bases, J shed 2 bases, and the junction held 5 bases outside the gene matches. CDR3 nucleotide sequence: TGTGCCAGCAGCCCTGGACAGGGCAACTATGGCTACACCTTC. It is translated as CASSPGQGNYGYTF.

This clone was counted a single time. The V and J genes are TRBV28 and TRBJ1-5; a possible D gene is TRBD1 (5 bases). Germline V lookup: CDR1 MDHEN, CDR2 SYDVKM. The CDR3 covers 12 residues. With 6 bases removed from V and 4 bases from J, the gap between germline ends came to 7 bases. The CDR3, as DNA: TGTGCCAGCAGGACAGCGAATCAGCCCCAGCATTTT. The encoded protein is CASRTANQPQHF.

The rearrangement joins TRBV6-5 to TRBJ2-7; D remains unclear. Trimming pared 2 bases from V and 3 bases from J, leaving 8 bases between. From germline, CDR1 is MNHEY and CDR2 SVGAGI. The CDR3 runs to 13 residues. The CDR3 DNA is TGTGCCAGCAGTTACAGATCCGGCTACGAGCAGTACTTC. This encodes CASSYRSGYEQYF.

On this clone itself: Other DNA sequences within the sample encode an identical CDR3. This chain joins TRBV5-1 and TRBJ2-1; 8 bases align to TRBD2. This CDR3 is built from 15 residues. Germline V gene data show CDR1 as SGHRS and CDR2 as YFSETQ. V was clipped by 4 bases and J by 1 base; unmatched bases: 4. In nucleotides, the CDR3 is TGCGCCAGCAGCCCTAGCGGGCGTTCCTACAATGAGCAGTTCTTC. It is translated as CASSPSGRSYNEQFF.

The chain couples TRBV15 to TRBJ2-1; a possible D gene is TRBD1 (5 bases). Trimming took 2 bases from V and 5 from J, leaving 7 bases between them. Per germline, CDR1 LNHNV and CDR2 YYDKDF (reference sequence). This CDR3 is 13 amino acids long. The CDR3 loop is CATSRQGNNEQFF. CDR3 nucleotide sequence: TGTGCCACCAGCAGACAGGGCAACAATGAGCAGTTCTTC.

The chain recombines TRBV29-1 with TRBJ2-7; a weak D match, TRBD1 (5 bases). CDR1 and CDR2 (germline): SQVTM, ANQGSEA. The CDR3 loop spans 13 amino acids. V lost 7 bases, J lost 6 bases, and 19 bases lay in between. Here the CDR3 DNA reads TGCAGCGCCCATATAGGGGATTATGGCGAGCAGTACTTC. It is translated as CSAHIGDYGEQYF.

The chain has TRBV29-1 and TRBJ2-5; 8 bases fit TRBD2. CDR3 length: 16 residues. Germline lookup yields CDR1 SQVTM and CDR2 ANQGSEA. With V trimmed by 4 bases and J by 4 bases, 14 bases remained unmatched. CDR3 nucleotides: TGCAGCGTTGTAGGGGAACCGGGAGGGAAGACAGAGACCCAGTACTTC. Translated: CSVVGEPGGKTETQYF.

This chain uses TRBV9 with TRBJ2-3; 7 bases are shared with TRBD2. The CDR3 spans 16 residues. The germline gives CDR1 SGDLS, CDR2 YYNGEE. The junction had 12 bases not matched to a gene; V was cut back by 3 bases and J by 5 bases. In DNA form, the CDR3 reads TGTGCCAGCAGCGCCCCTGGGGCGGGGGAAAAAGATACGCAGTATTTT. This gives the protein CASSAPGAGEKDTQYF. The full variable domain, rest sourced from reference TRBV9 and TRBJ2-3, is DSGVTQTPKHLITATGQRVTLRCSPRSGDLSVYWYQQSLDQGLQFLIQYYNGEERAKGNILERFSAQQFPDLHSELNLSSLELGDSALYFCASSAPGAGEKDTQYFGPGTRLTVL.

The gene calls are TRBV19 and TRBJ1-6, with 7 bases fitting TRBD1. With V trimmed by 7 bases and J by 7 bases, 10 bases remained unmatched. The CDR3 covers 15 residues. Germline loops: CDR1 LNHDA, CDR2 SQIVND (reference sequence). CDR3 sequence: CASTALDRRNSPLHF. In DNA form, the CDR3 reads TGTGCCAGTACCGCCTTGGACAGGCGGAATTCACCCCTCCACTTT.

The chain carries TRBV30 and TRBJ2-3; tentatively, D is TRBD2 (5 bases). CDR1 is GTSNPN and CDR2 is SVGIG in the germline V gene (reference sequence). CDR3 length equals 15 residues. V lost 2 bases and J lost 2, with 14 bases in between. The CDR3: CAWSRERKDTDTQYF. DNA for the CDR3: TGTGCCTGGAGTAGGGAGAGAAAAGACACAGATACGCAGTATTTT.

V is TRBV5-6 and J is TRBJ2-3; D ambiguous. Between the trimmed V and J ends, which lost 2 bases and 5 bases, there was a span of 6 bases. This CDR3 spans 12 amino acids. Germline V gene data show CDR1 as SGHDT and CDR2 as YYEEEE. For the CDR3, the DNA is TGTGCCAGCAGCTTCTCACTAGATACGCAGTATTTT. Translation gives CASSFSLDTQYF.

This clone was detected only a few times. The J gene is TRBJ2-7, the V gene TRBV4-2; maybe TRBD1 (5 bases). Trimming removed 1 base at V and 5 bases at J, with 15 bases between. Germline lookup yields CDR1 LGHNA and CDR2 YNFKEQ. The CDR3 sequence is 15 residues long. The CDR3 region is CASSQGDRTIDEQYF. CDR3 coding DNA: TGTGCCAGCAGCCAAGGTGACAGAACGATAGACGAGCAGTACTTC.

The chain employs TRBV7-9 and TRBJ1-1, with D maybe TRBD1 (5 bases). The CDR3 spans 13 residues. Trimming left V 8 bases short and J 1 base short, with 11 bases between. Germline loops: CDR1 SEHNR, CDR2 FQNEAQ (reference sequence). The CDR3 region has the DNA TGTGCCAGCGCCCGGCAGGGGAACACTGAAGCTTTCTTT. It translates to CASARQGNTEAFF.

V and J are TRBV28 and TRBJ1-5, with TRBD1 matching over 10 bases. The V segment lost 7 bases and the J segment 6 bases; nucleotides outside the gene matches: 9. CDR1 is MDHEN and CDR2 is SYDVKM in the germline V gene. This CDR3 region has 15 residues. CDR3 protein: CASTPGQGVSQPQHF. CDR3 in DNA: TGTGCCAGCACCCCTGGACAGGGGGTTAGTCAGCCCCAGCATTTT.